The 32 T cell receptor beta chains reported below all come from one sample, sequenced in a study of cytomegalovirus exposure and HLA in healthy donors. The study ran its PCR with 60 Vbeta and 13 Jbeta primers. Data came from immunoSEQ multiplex PCR; TCRdb stores just in-frame clones and leaves some out. Among 150,000 to 200,000 clones, about three quarters were seen once, and the ten largest hold approximately 0.99%. Source material: PBMCs. The receptors were gathered from a woman aged 40 to 50 in good health and CMV-seronegative.

J is TRBJ1-1 and V is TRBV11-3; TRBD1 matches 7 bases. V gave up 1 base and J gave up 5 bases; unmatched junction bases: 4. The CDR3 is made up of 14 amino acids. Germline V gene data show CDR1 as SGHNT and CDR2 as YENEEA. The CDR3 DNA reads as TGTGCCAGCAGCTTAGTTGGGACAGAAACTGAAGCTTTCTTT. The encoded protein is CASSLVGTETEAFF.

The chain combines TRBV27 with TRBJ1-1, with a possible D match to TRBD1 (6 bases). This CDR3 region has 14 residues. The V gene lost 10 bases and the J gene lost 4 bases, with 19 bases spanning the gap. Germline values: CDR1 MNHEY, CDR2 SMNVEV (reference sequence). The CDR3, as DNA: TGTGCCACCCATCGGGGGGGCCTGGGCACTGAAGCTTTCTTT. Translated: CATHRGGLGTEAFF.

CDR3 loop: CASSQEAQGFSPLHF. As DNA, the CDR3 is TGCGCCAGCAGCCAAGAAGCCCAGGGATTCTCACCCCTCCACTTT. The J gene is TRBJ1-6, the V gene TRBV4-3, with D tentatively TRBD1 (5 bases). CDR1 and CDR2 (germline): LGHNA, YSLEER. This CDR3 is 15 amino acids long. Trimming removed 0 bases at V and 10 bases at J, with 13 bases between.

The genes are TRBV6-4 and TRBJ2-1, with D uncertain. The germline gives CDR1 MRHNA, CDR2 SNTAGT. The V end lost 3 bases, the J end lost 3 bases, and 9 bases lay between the germline ends. The CDR3 has 14 residues. CDR3 DNA: TGTGCCAGCAGTGAAGGAGACCGCTACAATGAGCAGTTCTTC. This codes for CASSEGDRYNEQFF.

This chain links TRBV29-1 with TRBJ2-7; 7 bases line up with TRBD2. The germline gives CDR1 SQVTM, CDR2 ANQGSEA. The V and J ends lost 8 bases and 0 bases, in that order; junction bases with no gene match: 13. The CDR3 is 15 amino acids. In DNA, the CDR3 is TGCAGCATCGTGGGGAACGGGAGGAGCTCCTACGAGCAGTACTTC. It is translated as CSIVGNGRSSYEQYF.

The chain couples TRBV10-3 to TRBJ1-2; the D gene is possibly TRBD1 (6 bases). This CDR3 contains 13 residues. Germline CDR1 is ENHRY and CDR2 is SYGVKD. V was pared by 6 bases and J by 2 bases, with 10 bases between. The CDR3 DNA reads TGTGCCATCAGCTTACAGGGCAACTATGGCTACACCTTC. Encoded protein: CAISLQGNYGYTF.

This chain connects TRBV19 to TRBJ1-1; D is unresolved. Trimming took off 2 bases at V and 0 bases at J, with 10 bases between the two ends. The CDR3 has 15 residues. The germline V gene encodes CDR1 LNHDA and CDR2 SQIVND (reference sequence). The CDR3: CASSIRGVMNTEAFF. The CDR3 nucleotides read TGTGCCAGTAGTATACGCGGAGTTATGAACACTGAAGCTTTCTTT.

The chain is built from TRBV18 and TRBJ2-2, with a weak D call TRBD1 (7 bases). V dropped 4 bases and J dropped 1 base, with 13 bases sitting between them. Germline assignment: CDR1 KGHSH and CDR2 LQKENI. The CDR3 runs to 16 residues. In nucleotides, the CDR3 is TGTGCCAGCTCACGATCCCAGGGGGGGAACACCGGGGAGCTGTTTTTT. Encoded protein: CASSRSQGGNTGELFF.

This clone was recorded only once. J is TRBJ2-2 and V is TRBV29-1; a weak D match, TRBD1 (6 bases). Per the germline V gene, CDR1 is SQVTM and CDR2 is ANQGSEA. CDR3 length: 13 amino acids. V was cut by 6 bases and J by 5 bases, with 13 bases left in between. The CDR3 sequence is CSVALQGTGELFF. In DNA, the CDR3 is TGCAGCGTAGCCTTACAGGGTACCGGGGAGCTGTTTTTT.

The chain recombines TRBV19 with TRBJ2-1, with a weak D call TRBD1 (6 bases). This CDR3 region has 16 residues. The germline V gene has CDR1 LNHDA and CDR2 SQIVND (reference sequence). The V end was cut by 4 bases, the J end by 8 bases, with 21 bases between. As DNA, the CDR3 is TGTGCCAGTAGTACGCTCCCCCGGCAGGGGAGCGATGAGCAGTTCTTC. Amino acids: CASSTLPRQGSDEQFF.

The rearrangement links TRBV10-3 to TRBJ2-1; 8 bases agree with TRBD2. Looked up from germline, CDR1 is ENHRY and CDR2 is SYGVKD. The ends lost 2 bases at V and 7 bases at J; junction bases unmatched: 7. This CDR3 spans 15 amino acids. CDR3 sequence: CAISEMGIAGNEQFF. For the CDR3, the DNA is TGTGCCATCAGTGAGATGGGAATAGCGGGAAATGAGCAGTTCTTC.

A few counts support this clone. The chain employs TRBV27 and TRBJ2-5; 9 bases agree with TRBD1. The germline CDR1 and CDR2 sequences are MNHEY and SMNVEV (reference sequence). This CDR3 region has 14 residues. J was trimmed by 9 bases and V by 6 bases; bases with no gene match: 11. The CDR3: CASRLTGGITAQYF. CDR3 sequence (DNA): TGTGCCAGCAGGCTGACAGGGGGGATTACAGCCCAGTACTTC.

This rearrangement joins TRBV7-9 to TRBJ1-5; 9 bases fit TRBD1. J gave up 7 bases and V 5 bases, and 12 bases lay outside the gene matches. The length of the CDR3 is 16 residues. In germline, CDR1 is SEHNR, CDR2 FQNEAQ (reference sequence). CDR3 region: CASSPGTGQGVQPQHF. The CDR3 nucleotides read TGTGCCAGCAGCCCTGGGACAGGGCAAGGGGTGCAGCCCCAGCATTTT. Full variable domain (rest looked up from reference TRBV7-9 and TRBJ1-5): DTGVSQNPRHKITKRGQNVTFRCDPISEHNRLYWYRQTLGQGPEFLTYFQNEAQLEKSRLLSDRFSAERPKGSFSTLEIQRTEQGDSAMYLCASSPGTGQGVQPQHFGDGTRLSIL.

Of note for this clone: An end of the junction differs from the germline gene, which may be a read error. This sequence joins TRBV7-9 and TRBJ1-2; tentatively, D is TRBD1 (5 bases). Germline loops: CDR1 SEHNR, CDR2 FQNEAQ (reference sequence). The CDR3 is 15 amino acids. DNA for the CDR3: TGTGCCAGCAGCGGAGGGGTGAGGGGACGATATGGCCACACCTTC. This encodes CASSGGVRGRYGHTF.

This chain links TRBV30 with TRBJ2-7; D unresolved. Germline CDR1 is GTSNPN and CDR2 is SVGIG (reference sequence). V was trimmed by 8 bases and J by 5 bases, leaving 13 bases between them. The CDR3 sequence is 11 residues long. The CDR3 nucleotides read TGTGCCCGAATGAGTCTGGACGAGCAGTACTTC. Amino acids: CARMSLDEQYF.

The chain links TRBV5-1 to TRBJ2-6; weak D call: TRBD1 (5 bases). This CDR3 spans 17 amino acids. The germline CDR1 and CDR2 sequences are SGHRS and YFSETQ. Between the trimmed V and J ends, which lost 4 bases and 1 base, there was a span of 15 bases. CDR3 loop: CASSIQEYGSGANVLTF. The CDR3 region has the DNA TGCGCCAGCAGCATACAGGAATATGGATCTGGGGCCAACGTCCTGACTTTC.

The J gene is TRBJ2-3, the V gene TRBV7-2; 7 bases map to TRBD2. Germline loops: CDR1 SGHTA, CDR2 FQGNSA. V dropped 3 bases and J dropped 2; count of bases not matched to a gene: 11. CDR3 length: 17 amino acids. CDR3 bases: TGTGCCAGCAGCTTGTTGCCTAGCGGAGGCCCCACAGATACGCAGTATTTT. Amino acid sequence: CASSLLPSGGPTDTQYF.

Comments on this clone: Other DNA sequences in this sample translate to the same CDR3. The chain combines TRBV18 with TRBJ1-2; D gene uncertain. The germline gives CDR1 KGHSH, CDR2 LQKENI. Trimming took off 6 bases at V and 5 bases at J, with 16 bases between the two ends. The CDR3 consists of 14 residues. CDR3 bases: TGTGCCAGCTCCCCCCCCGAGCCGCAATATGGCTACACCTTC. Residues: CASSPPEPQYGYTF.

V usage is TRBV2 and J usage is TRBJ2-7, with TRBD1 as a possible D gene (6 bases). With 10 bases removed from V and 0 bases from J, the gap between germline ends came to 19 bases. From germline, CDR1 is SNHLY and CDR2 FYNNEI. The CDR3 has 15 amino acids. The CDR3 sequence: CATSLRGPSSYEQYV. The DNA for the CDR3 is TGTGCCACAAGCCTCAGGGGCCCAAGCTCCTACGAGCAGTACGTC.

The genes are TRBV6-1 and TRBJ2-5, with 9 bases matching TRBD2. TRBJ2-7 matches the DNA end more closely, so the J call is doubtful. The CDR3 length is 14 residues. Germline V gene sequence: CDR1 MNHNS, CDR2 SASEGT. The CDR3 DNA sequence: TGTGCCAGCAGTGTAGCGGGAGTGGTTTACGAGCAGTACTTC. Translation: CASSVAGVVYEQYF.

The chain links TRBV6-4 to TRBJ1-2, with TRBD1 identical over 8 bases. Germline trimming cut 3 bases from V and 7 bases from J; bases unmatched to any gene: 16. Looked up from germline, CDR1 is MRHNA and CDR2 is SNTAGT. The CDR3 is 17 residues long. The CDR3 region has the DNA TGTGCCAGCAGTGATAAGGGCAGGGGGCGCGGAGAAACTGGCTACACCTTC. It is translated as CASSDKGRGRGETGYTF.

The chain carries TRBV15 and TRBJ2-5, with 8 bases lining up with TRBD2. J was trimmed by 7 bases and V by 1 base; bases with no gene match: 8. The germline CDR1 and CDR2 sequences are LNHNV and YYDKDF (reference sequence). The CDR3 consists of 15 residues. In DNA form, the CDR3 reads TGTGCCACCAGCAGAGTCTTGAGCGGGAGTGTGACCCAGTACTTC. Encoded protein: CATSRVLSGSVTQYF.

The chain couples TRBV28 to TRBJ2-3; 7 bases line up with TRBD1. Unmatched junction bases numbered 5, after V lost 4 bases and J lost 1 base. The CDR3 is made up of 15 amino acids. Germline V gene sequence: CDR1 MDHEN, CDR2 SYDVKM. For the CDR3, the DNA is TGTGCCAGCAGTTCGACAGGGCGGGGCACAGATACGCAGTATTTT. It translates to CASSSTGRGTDTQYF.

The rearrangement joins TRBV7-9 to TRBJ1-3; 7 bases line up with TRBD1. The CDR3 extends over 17 amino acids. Germline loops: CDR1 SEHNR, CDR2 FQNEAQ (reference sequence). V shed 1 base and J 5 bases; nucleotides not matched to a gene: 11. CDR3 in DNA: TGTGCCAGCAGCTTAGGAGGTGGGGGACAGAGGCGAAACACCATATATTTT. Translating it yields CASSLGGGGQRRNTIYF.

The J gene is TRBJ2-1, the V gene TRBV6-1, with D perhaps TRBD1 (7 bases). The CDR3 runs to 15 residues. The germline V gene encodes CDR1 MNHNS and CDR2 SASEGT. Trimming removed 3 bases from V and 2 bases from J, with 11 bases in between. The CDR3 coding sequence is TGTGCCAGCAGTGAGGGGGGACAGACCTACAATGAGCAGTTCTTC. It is translated as CASSEGGQTYNEQFF.

The chain has TRBV5-1 and TRBJ1-5; tentative D call: TRBD1 (6 bases). This CDR3 has 15 amino acids. V was shortened by 0 bases and J by 1 base, with 8 bases between the two germline ends. Germline V gene sequence: CDR1 SGHRS, CDR2 YFSETQ. The CDR3 sequence: CASSLGTESNQPQHF. The CDR3 coding sequence is TGCGCCAGCAGCTTGGGGACAGAAAGCAATCAGCCCCAGCATTTT.

This clone was detected only a few times. V and J are TRBV5-4 and TRBJ2-3, with D perhaps TRBD1 (5 bases). Germline assignment: CDR1 SGHNT and CDR2 YYREEE (reference sequence). This CDR3 comprises 14 residues. V lost 4 bases and J 5 bases, leaving 14 bases between the germline ends. The CDR3 is CASSRRQSGDTQYF. In nucleotides, the CDR3 is TGTGCCAGCAGCCGTCGACAGTCTGGAGATACGCAGTATTTT.

V usage is TRBV5-4 and J usage is TRBJ2-1; 9 bases fit TRBD2. The CDR3 loop spans 16 amino acids. V was clipped by 4 bases and J by 10 bases; unmatched bases: 15. CDR1 and CDR2 (germline): SGHNT, YYREEE (reference sequence). This CDR3 is CASSPAGGRGTGEQFF. For the CDR3, the DNA is TGTGCCAGCAGCCCGGCCGGCGGGAGGGGTACGGGCGAGCAGTTCTTC.

The V call is TRBV2, the J call TRBJ2-1; TRBD2 matches 9 bases. The length of the CDR3 is 17 residues. Per the germline V gene, CDR1 is SNHLY and CDR2 is FYNNEI. Trimming took 3 bases from V and 1 from J; bases not matched to a gene: 7. The CDR3 reads CASSDVAGVWSYNEQFF. CDR3 bases: TGTGCCAGCAGTGACGTAGCGGGAGTATGGTCCTACAATGAGCAGTTCTTC.

The chain recombines TRBV7-9 with TRBJ1-1; D call uncertain. CDR3 size: 15 residues. Trimming took off 6 bases at V and 5 bases at J, with 19 bases between the two ends. Germline CDR1 reads SEHNR; CDR2 reads FQNEAQ (reference sequence). The CDR3 is CASRSPGWAGTEAFF. The CDR3 nucleotides are TGTGCCAGCAGGTCCCCGGGGTGGGCCGGGACTGAAGCTTTCTTT.

The V and J genes are TRBV7-6 and TRBJ2-1; 7 bases align to TRBD1. The V segment lost 5 bases and the J segment 0 bases; nucleotides outside the gene matches: 4. CDR3 length: 15 amino acids. Germline V gene sequence: CDR1 SGHVS, CDR2 FNYEAQ. The CDR3 here is CASSRTGSSYNEQFF. The CDR3 bases are TGTGCCAGCAGCCGGACAGGTAGCTCCTACAATGAGCAGTTCTTC.

The chain recombines TRBV4-3 with TRBJ1-1; 8 bases agree with TRBD1. The junction had 5 bases not matched to a gene; V was cut back by 4 bases and J by 4 bases. CDR3 length: 14 residues. Germline V CDR1 and CDR2: LGHNA, YSLEER. In DNA, the CDR3 is TGCGCCAGCAGCCCTGGACAGGGTTCCACTGAAGCTTTCTTT. Amino acid sequence: CASSPGQGSTEAFF.